This entry lists 21 T cell receptor beta chains sequenced from one sample in a study of regulatory T cells in long-lasting Graves disease. Sequencing libraries for TCR beta were prepared with iRepertoire HTBI primers and Arm-PCR of CDR3 regions. In TCRdb, the multiplex PCR reads were re-called with MiXCR into one record per CDR3 protein. The sample yields about 660,000 distinct CDR3 sequences, 25% to 35% seen once. As to time point: persistent/refractory GD, antithyroid drugs over 5 years with positive TRAb. The TCR library was prepared using RNA isolated from PBMCs. The specimen was peripheral blood mononuclear cells (PBMCs), collected when the disease was refractory, from a patient treated with antithyroid drugs. The receptors were gathered from a female donor with Graves disease.

Only a few counts were recorded for this clonotype. The chain uses TRBV2 and TRBJ2-7; TRBD2 aligns across 14 bases. CDR1 SNHLY and CDR2 FYNNEI come from the germline V gene. V dropped 9 bases and J dropped 2; count of bases not matched to a gene: 12. The CDR3 has 17 residues. The CDR3 loop reads CARGRGTSGRLTYEQYF. The CDR3 coding sequence is TGTGCCAGAGGGCGTGGGACTAGCGGGAGACTGACCTACGAGCAGTACTTC.

This chain joins TRBV11-2 and TRBJ1-1; D ambiguous. The CDR3 has 12 amino acids. V shed 1 base and J shed 4 bases, with 4 bases lying between them. Germline V gene data show CDR1 as SGHAT and CDR2 as FQNNGV. In DNA form, the CDR3 reads TGTGCCAGCAGCTTAGTAGTCACTGAAGCTTTCTTT. Its translation: CASSLVVTEAFF.

This clonotype has a single count. The J gene is TRBJ2-5, the V gene TRBV5-1, with 11 bases matching TRBD2. Germline CDR1 reads SGHRS; CDR2 reads YFSETQ. V dropped 0 bases and J dropped 5; count of bases not matched to a gene: 9. The CDR3 covers 17 residues. This CDR3 reads CASSLEGTSGRPETQYF. Here the CDR3 DNA reads TGCGCCAGCAGCTTGGAGGGAACTAGCGGGAGACCTGAGACCCAGTACTTC. Variable domain in full (rest from reference TRBV5-1 and TRBJ2-5): KAGVTQTPRYLIKTRGQQVTLSCSPISGHRSVSWYQQTPGQGLQFLFEYFSETQRNKGNFPGRFSGRQFSNSRSEMNVSTLELGDSALYLCASSLEGTSGRPETQYFGPGTRLLVL.

The chain couples TRBV12-5 to TRBJ2-1; 8 bases agree with TRBD2. This CDR3 contains 18 residues. V lost 2 bases and J lost 3; bases outside the gene matches: 12. Looked up from germline, CDR1 is LGHNT and CDR2 is FRNRAP. The CDR3 spells CASGLILGKREYYNEQFF. CDR3 nucleotides: TGTGCTAGTGGTTTGATCCTGGGGAAGCGGGAGTACTACAATGAGCAGTTCTTC.

This clonotype occurred many times. The DNA of the CDR3 is TGTGCCAGCAGTCCGCGACAGGGTTTCTACGAGCAGTACTTC. Its protein is CASSPRQGFYEQYF. V is TRBV2 and J is TRBJ2-7; TRBD1 agrees at 7 bases. Per the germline V gene, CDR1 is SNHLY and CDR2 is FYNNEI. Trimming at V came to 5 bases and at J to 3 bases, leaving 7 bases not matched to a gene. This CDR3 has 14 residues.

This clonotype occurred once. This could be a read error, since a much larger clone is one nucleotide away. The rearrangement links TRBV27 to TRBJ2-5, with 12 bases identical to TRBD2. This CDR3 contains 15 residues. Germline lookup yields CDR1 MNHEY and CDR2 SMNVEV (reference sequence). CDR3 sequence (DNA): TGTGCCAGCAGTCCCCTAGCGGGAGGGCCAAAGACCCAGTGCTTC. The encoded protein is CASSPLAGGPKTQCF.

The gene calls are TRBV27 and TRBJ1-5, with unresolved D. V lost 3 bases to trimming and J lost 1 base, with 10 bases between them. The CDR3 spans 15 residues. From germline, CDR1 is MNHEY and CDR2 SMNVEV (reference sequence). For the CDR3, the DNA is TGTGCCAGCAGTTTTGAGGGAGGAAGCAATCAGCCCCAGCATTTT. It is translated as CASSFEGGSNQPQHF.

With respect to this clonotype: The junction departs from germline at one end; a sequencing error may be responsible. The gene calls are TRBV28 and TRBJ1-2, with a tentative D call TRBD1 (6 bases). CDR1 is MDHEN and CDR2 is SYDVKM in the germline V gene. The CDR3 runs to 13 residues. The CDR3 DNA is TGTGCCAGCAGTTTAGGGGGCATCTATGGCTGCACCTTC. Translation gives CASSLGGIYGCTF.

A few counts support this clonotype. The gene calls are TRBV20-1 and TRBJ2-5; possibly TRBD1 or TRBD2 for D (5 bases each). The CDR3 covers 14 residues. In germline, CDR1 is DFQATT, CDR2 SNEGSKA (reference sequence). V was pared by 3 bases and J by 4 bases, with 15 bases between. The chain's CDR3 is CSASPAGTGETQYF. CDR3 in DNA: TGCAGTGCTAGCCCTGCAGGGACGGGAGAGACCCAGTACTTC.

This clonotype was counted a few times. The V gene is TRBV15, the J gene TRBJ1-6, with 9 bases lining up with TRBD1. There are 16 residues in the CDR3. Per germline, CDR1 LNHNV and CDR2 YYDKDF (reference sequence). With 0 bases clipped from V and 9 bases from J, the junction kept 6 bases outside the gene matches. Here the CDR3 reads CATSREKGTGSSPLHF. In DNA form, the CDR3 reads TGTGCCACCAGCAGAGAGAAAGGGACAGGGAGTTCACCCCTCCACTTT.

The chain couples TRBV20-1 to TRBJ1-2; D call uncertain. This CDR3 has 14 amino acids. CDR1 is DFQATT and CDR2 is SNEGSKA in the germline V gene (reference sequence). The CDR3 coding sequence is TGCAAGGCCCCGAATCGCGTGGGTCGTATGAGCTACACCTTC. Translation gives CKAPNRVGRMSYTF.

This clonotype was counted ten times or more. V gene TRBV28 combines with J gene TRBJ2-7; possibly TRBD1 or TRBD2 for D (6 bases each). The V end was cut by 3 bases, the J end by 5 bases, with 11 bases between. Germline CDR1 MDHEN, CDR2 SYDVKM. This CDR3 has 13 residues. The CDR3 here is CASSFPGGDEQYF. In DNA form, the CDR3 reads TGTGCCAGCAGTTTCCCCGGGGGCGACGAGCAGTACTTC.

The rearrangement uses TRBV6-2 or TRBV6-3 and TRBJ1-2; weak D call: TRBD1 (5 bases). The CDR3 spans 13 residues. Germline CDR1 MNHEY, CDR2 SVGEGT. V was pared by 2 bases and J by 3 bases, with 7 bases between. The CDR3 DNA reads TGTGCCAGCAGTTACACCAGGGACTATGGCTACACCTTC. Protein sequence: CASSYTRDYGYTF.

The table lists this clonotype with a count of one. The chain couples TRBV6-1 to TRBJ1-2, with 10 nucleotides matching TRBD1. Germline CDR1 reads MNHNS; CDR2 reads SASEGT. The J segment lost 8 bases and the V segment lost 11 bases, leaving 11 bases of the junction unmatched. The CDR3 contains 13 residues. This chain's CDR3 is CAGTRGQGGGYTF. In nucleotides, the CDR3 is TGTGCCGGCACCAGAGGACAGGGGGGCGGCTACACCTTC.

V is TRBV2 and J is TRBJ1-1; 7 bases agree with TRBD1. V gave up 5 bases and J gave up 0 bases; unmatched junction bases: 6. Germline values: CDR1 SNHLY, CDR2 FYNNEI. The CDR3 has 15 amino acids. CDR3 loop: CASSSQGSVNTEAFF. As DNA, the CDR3 is TGTGCCAGCAGTTCACAGGGGAGTGTGAACACTGAAGCTTTCTTT. Full variable domain (outside the CDR3, taken from reference TRBV2 and TRBJ1-1): EPEVTQTPSHQVTQMGQEVILRCVPISNHLYFYWYRQILGQKVEFLVSFYNNEISEKSEIFDDQFSVERPDGSNFTLKIRSTKLEDSAMYFCASSSQGSVNTEAFFGQGTRLTVV.

This clonotype was recorded once. V is TRBV20-1 and J is TRBJ1-5, with a tentative D call TRBD1 (5 bases). The CDR3 length is 11 residues. V dropped 0 bases and J dropped 9 bases, with 6 bases sitting between them. Germline values: CDR1 DFQATT, CDR2 SNEGSKA (reference sequence). This CDR3 is CSARDTGPQHF. Written as DNA, the CDR3 is TGCAGTGCTAGAGATACAGGGCCCCAGCATTTT.

V usage is TRBV28 and J usage is TRBJ2-1; 16 bases line up with TRBD2. This CDR3 is 15 amino acids long. V lost 4 bases, J lost 9 bases, and 3 bases stayed unmatched. The germline gives CDR1 MDHEN, CDR2 SYDVKM. CDR3 in amino acids: CASSSGTSGRGEQFF. In DNA, the CDR3 is TGTGCCAGCAGTTCAGGGACTAGCGGGAGGGGTGAGCAGTTCTTC.

The table lists this clonotype with a few counts. The chain combines TRBV12-3 or TRBV12-4 with TRBJ1-1, with TRBD1 matching 7 bases. The length of the CDR3 is 14 residues. Unmatched junction bases numbered 7, after V lost 3 bases and J lost 6 bases. The CDR3 nucleotides are TGTGCCAGCAGTTTCTCAGGGGGTAGAGCTGAAGCTTTCTTT. This codes for CASSFSGGRAEAFF.

This sequence joins TRBV7-2 and TRBJ2-7; 12 positions agree with TRBD2. In germline, CDR1 is SGHTA, CDR2 FQGNSA. This CDR3 spans 17 amino acids. V gave up 4 bases and J gave up 5 bases; unmatched junction bases: 12. CDR3 DNA sequence: TGTGCCAGCAGCTCCGCTCTAGCGGGAGGGGTAAGGGACGAGCAGTACTTC. It encodes CASSSALAGGVRDEQYF. The complete variable domain, with remaining parts taken from reference TRBV7-2 and TRBJ2-7, reads GAGVSQSPSNKVTEKGKDVELRCDPISGHTALYWYRQSLGQGLEFLIYFQGNSAPDKSGLPSDRFSAERTGGSVSTLTIQRTQQEDSAVYLCASSSALAGGVRDEQYFGPGTRLTVT.

The chain recombines TRBV7-9 with TRBJ2-2; D unresolved. In germline, CDR1 is SEHNR, CDR2 FQNEAQ (reference sequence). Trimming cost V 6 bases and J 7 bases, with 9 bases left between them. This CDR3 comprises 12 residues. The CDR3 here is CASSPLGGELFF. In DNA, the CDR3 is TGTGCCAGCAGTCCCTTGGGCGGGGAGCTGTTTTTT.

This sequence joins TRBV27 and TRBJ1-1; a possible D gene is TRBD1 (6 bases). The germline V gene encodes CDR1 MNHEY and CDR2 SMNVEV (reference sequence). Trimming stripped 2 bases from V and 3 bases from J, with 13 bases between. The CDR3 extends over 15 amino acids. The CDR3: CASSLGLGADTEAFF. The CDR3 DNA sequence: TGTGCCAGCAGTTTAGGTCTGGGGGCGGACACTGAAGCTTTCTTT.